The rows below give T cell receptor beta chains drawn from one sample of a study of OX40 agonist ivuxolimab in advanced cancers. The protocol was immunoSEQ multiplex PCR, while the TCRdb copy is restricted to in-frame clones and leaves out a portion. The sample lists roughly 87,000 clones, about 89% occurring once. Sequencing was performed on CD4+ or CD8+ T cells sorted from blood, taken in a trial of the OX40 agonist ivuxolimab. These receptors were obtained from an adult with an advanced solid tumor such as melanoma, head and neck, liver or kidney cancer. Each CDR3 is given with its conserved first and last residue. Fields, in order: D gene, V gene, J gene, clone size, CDR3 protein, CDR3 DNA. The D gene is left open where the match is weak. Size is stated for part of the rows, as once, few or many counts, or as a class when the clone is expanded.

-,TRBV9,TRBJ2-3,-,CASSVGGSTDTQYF,TGTGCCAGCAGCGTAGGAGGGAGCACAGATACGCAGTATTTT
-,TRBV6-6,TRBJ2-7,-,CASSYSIQGTGYEQYF,TGTGCCAGCAGTTACTCGATTCAGGGTACAGGCTACGAGCAGTACTTC
TRBD2,TRBV10-3,TRBJ2-2,-,CAITLDGGLAGGAGELFF,TGTGCCATCACCTTGGACGGCGGACTAGCGGGAGGGGCCGGGGAGCTGTTTTTT
TRBD2,TRBV9,TRBJ2-1,-,CASSPSGGTYNEQFF,TGTGCCAGCAGCCCTAGCGGGGGGACCTACAATGAGCAGTTCTTC
-,TRBV30,TRBJ2-3,once,CAWSASSTDTQYF,TGTGCCTGGAGCGCGAGCAGCACAGATACGCAGTATTTT
-,TRBV27,TRBJ2-7,-,CASGDGEQYF,TGTGCCAGCGGGGACGGCGAGCAGTACTTC
-,TRBV2,TRBJ2-1,once,CASSERLETNEQFF,TGTGCCAGCAGTGAAAGACTAGAAACCAATGAGCAGTTCTTC
-,TRBV27,TRBJ2-5,-,CASSLSILETQYF,TGTGCCAGCAGTTTATCGATTTTGGAGACCCAGTACTTC
-,TRBV4-3,TRBJ1-5,-,CASSHNREGNQPQHF,TGCGCCAGCAGCCATAACAGGGAGGGCAATCAGCCCCAGCATTTT
-,TRBV28,TRBJ2-1,-,CASSEQGGLYNEQFF,TGTGCCAGCAGTGAACAGGGTGGGTTATACAATGAGCAGTTCTTC
-,TRBV10-3,TRBJ1-5,-,CAISGDRSGPQHF,TGTGCCATCAGTGGGGACCGTTCGGGGCCCCAGCATTTT
-,TRBV6-5,TRBJ1-5,-,CASSQTLNQPQHF,TGTGCCAGCAGTCAAACCTTGAATCAGCCCCAGCATTTT
-,TRBV30,TRBJ2-1,-,CAWSAQSYNEQFF,TGTGCCTGGAGTGCCCAGTCCTACAATGAGCAGTTCTTC
-,TRBV28,TRBJ1-5,-,CASSLPPPWNQPQHF,TGTGCCAGCAGTCTGCCCCCGCCATGGAATCAGCCCCAGCATTTT
-,TRBV21-1,TRBJ1-5,-,CASWEGSNQPQHF,TGTGCCAGCTGGGAGGGTAGCAATCAGCCCCAGCATTTT
TRBD2,TRBV28,TRBJ2-3,-,CASSRPGLAGEVTQYF,TGTGCCAGCAGCCGACCGGGACTAGCGGGAGAGGTTACGCAGTATTTT
-,TRBV28,TRBJ1-5,-,CASSFLYGIFNQPQHF,TGTGCCAGCAGTTTTTTATACGGGATCTTCAATCAGCCCCAGCATTTT
-,TRBV6-5,TRBJ1-5,-,CASSPGGGGQPQHF,TGTGCCAGCAGCCCGGGAGGTGGAGGGCAGCCCCAGCATTTT
-,TRBV7-6,TRBJ1-3,-,CASSLRSGVTPGNTIYF,TGTGCCAGCAGCTTAAGGTCAGGCGTCACCCCTGGAAACACCATATATTTT
TRBD2,TRBV5-1,TRBJ2-1,once,CASSWRGGRVRVDEQFF,TGCGCCAGCAGCTGGAGAGGCGGGAGGGTTAGGGTTGATGAGCAGTTCTTC
TRBD1,TRBV28,TRBJ1-5,medium-sized,CASRNYQGGMRSQHF,TGTGCCAGCAGAAACTATCAGGGGGGGATGCGGTCCCAGCATTTT
TRBD2,TRBV30,TRBJ2-5,-,CAWSVGIRLAGGGETQYF,TGTGCCTGGAGTGTAGGTATCCGACTAGCGGGAGGCGGGGAGACCCAGTACTTC
TRBD1,TRBV28,TRBJ1-2,-,CATVFGTGYGYTF,TGTGCCACTGTCTTTGGGACAGGGTATGGCTACACCTTC
-,TRBV30,TRBJ1-3,-,CAALQRRHTIYF,TGTGCCGCATTACAGAGGCGACACACCATATATTTT
-,TRBV5-4,TRBJ2-1,-,CAITRDGNEQFF,TGTGCCATCACGCGGGACGGGAATGAGCAGTTCTTC
-,TRBV28,TRBJ2-1,-,CASRGRDTYNEQFF,TGTGCCAGCAGAGGGCGTGATACATACAATGAGCAGTTCTTC
-,TRBV19,TRBJ2-1,-,CASSIISWGPNEQFF,TGTGCCAGTAGTATAATTTCGTGGGGCCCCAATGAGCAGTTCTTC
-,TRBV6-5,TRBJ2-7,-,CASSYLTYEQYF,TGTGCCAGCAGTTACCTAACCTACGAGCAGTACTTC
-,TRBV30,TRBJ2-3,-,CAWSWLLSTDTQYF,TGTGCCTGGAGTTGGCTTCTCAGCACAGATACGCAGTATTTT
TRBD1,TRBV4-2,TRBJ1-1,few,CASSQSQGSEAFF,TGTGCCAGCAGCCAATCACAGGGGAGTGAAGCTTTCTTT
TRBD1,TRBV15,TRBJ2-7,-,CATSIGTGPSYEQYF,TGTGCCACCAGCATCGGGACAGGGCCGTCCTACGAGCAGTACTTC
-,TRBV10-3,TRBJ2-1,-,CANGLNNEQFF,TGTGCCAATGGACTGAACAATGAGCAGTTCTTC
-,TRBV30,TRBJ1-1,few,CACDSNTEAFF,TGTGCCTGTGACTCGAACACTGAAGCTTTCTTT
-,TRBV18,TRBJ2-3,-,CASSPSTDTQYF,TGTGCCAGCTCCCCTAGCACAGATACGCAGTATTTT
-,TRBV4-1,TRBJ1-5,-,CASSQEELGENQPQHF,TGCGCCAGCAGCCAAGAAGAACTGGGGGAGAATCAGCCCCAGCATTTT
-,TRBV6-5,TRBJ1-2,-,CASSYGEHGYTF,TGTGCCAGCAGTTACGGAGAACATGGCTACACCTTC
-,TRBV5-1,TRBJ2-7,-,CASSLGSGYEQYF,TGCGCCAGCAGCTTGGGTTCGGGATACGAGCAGTACTTC
TRBD1,TRBV28,TRBJ1-2,-,CASSSTGTDYGYTF,TGTGCCAGCAGTTCGACAGGGACAGACTATGGCTACACCTTC
-,TRBV28,TRBJ1-6,-,CASSPLLGNSPLHF,TGTGCCAGCAGTCCCTTACTAGGGAATTCACCCCTCCACTTT
-,TRBV27,TRBJ2-3,-,CASSFPTDTQYF,TGTGCCAGCAGTTTCCCCACAGATACGCAGTATTTT
TRBD2,TRBV7-6,TRBJ2-3,once,CASSSLSGGTDTQYF,TGTGCCAGCAGCTCCTTAAGCGGGGGCACAGATACGCAGTATTTT